Listed here are 26 T cell receptor beta chains from one sample, sequenced in a study of lymphopenia after photon versus proton radiotherapy. Profiled with immunoSEQ multiplex PCR; TCRdb holds only in-frame clones, not every one. The table has 65,000 to 85,000 clones, less than 95% seen once; the top ten hold 2.2%. The material was peripheral blood, obtained from a patient treated with photon-based radiotherapy. Receptor source: a woman in her thirties or forties with cholangiocarcinoma.

The chain combines TRBV7-6 with TRBJ2-7, with D maybe TRBD2 (6 bases). V was pared by 1 base and J by 5 bases, with 9 bases between. The CDR3 has 13 amino acids. Germline CDR1 is SGHVS and CDR2 is FNYEAQ. The CDR3 sequence: CASSLEAGNEQYF. DNA of the CDR3: TGTGCCAGCAGCTTAGAGGCGGGGAACGAGCAGTACTTC.

The chain couples TRBV5-1 to TRBJ2-7; 11 positions agree with TRBD2. Germline V CDR1 and CDR2: SGHRS, YFSETQ. This CDR3 has 14 amino acids. The trim removed 7 bases at V and 3 bases at J, leaving 6 bases unmatched. The CDR3 coding sequence is TGCGCCAGCGGATCGGGACTAGCGGTCTACGAGCAGTACTTC. Its protein is CASGSGLAVYEQYF.

The chain combines TRBV9 with TRBJ1-6; TRBD1 aligns across 8 bases. The CDR3 has 14 residues. J gave up 5 bases and V 6 bases, and 4 bases lay outside the gene matches. The germline V gene has CDR1 SGDLS and CDR2 YYNGEE. CDR3 nucleotide sequence: TGTGCCAGCAATAAGGGACAGGATAATTCACCCCTCCACTTT. It encodes CASNKGQDNSPLHF.

This clone was detected once. V is TRBV7-2 and J is TRBJ1-1, with D hard to call. Trimming removed 3 bases at V and 1 base at J, with 6 bases between. Per the germline V gene, CDR1 is SGHTA and CDR2 is FQGNSA. This CDR3 is built from 13 residues. The DNA for the CDR3 is TGTGCCAGCAGCTTGTACAAGAACACTGAAGCTTTCTTT. Its translation is CASSLYKNTEAFF. The full variable domain, rest sourced from reference TRBV7-2 and TRBJ1-1, is GAGVSQSPSNKVTEKGKDVELRCDPISGHTALYWYRQSLGQGLEFLIYFQGNSAPDKSGLPSDRFSAERTGGSVSTLTIQRTQQEDSAVYLCASSLYKNTEAFFGQGTRLTVV.

The J gene is TRBJ2-1, the V gene TRBV7-8; the D gene is possibly TRBD2 (7 bases). This CDR3 has 17 amino acids. Trimming took 1 base from V and 7 from J, leaving 20 bases between them. CDR1 is SGHVS, CDR2 FQNEAQ, per germline. CDR3 loop: CASSLGGGRDSQNEQFF. In DNA form, the CDR3 reads TGTGCCAGCAGCTTAGGGGGGGGCCGGGACTCCCAGAATGAGCAGTTCTTC.

The chain couples TRBV18 to TRBJ2-1; 15 bases line up with TRBD2. Per the germline V gene, CDR1 is KGHSH and CDR2 is LQKENI. CDR3 length: 16 residues. V was pared by 3 bases and J by 7 bases, with 4 bases of the junction left unmatched. CDR3 protein: CASSPTGTSGRNEQFF. CDR3 nucleotides: TGTGCCAGCTCACCCACCGGGACTAGCGGGAGGAATGAGCAGTTCTTC.

V usage is TRBV27 and J usage is TRBJ1-1; D perhaps matches TRBD1 (6 bases). With 5 bases removed from V and 11 bases from J, the gap between germline ends came to 24 bases. Per the germline V gene, CDR1 is MNHEY and CDR2 is SMNVEV (reference sequence). The CDR3 runs 15 residues. In nucleotides, the CDR3 is TGTGCCAGCAGTCATACCCGGGTCTCGTCAAGGGGGGCTTTCTTT. Its translation: CASSHTRVSSRGAFF.

The rearrangement joins TRBV6-5 to TRBJ2-7, with 12 bases aligning to TRBD2. This CDR3 has 16 amino acids. Trimming removed 2 bases from V and 3 bases from J; junction bases left unmatched: 5. Germline CDR1 reads MNHEY; CDR2 reads SVGAGI. CDR3 amino acids: CASSYRTSGGIYEQYF. CDR3 sequence (DNA): TGTGCCAGCAGTTACCGAACTAGCGGGGGGATCTACGAGCAGTACTTC.

V is TRBV5-4 and J is TRBJ1-1; 9 bases agree with TRBD1. The CDR3 extends over 15 amino acids. Germline loops: CDR1 SGHNT, CDR2 YYREEE (reference sequence). The V segment lost 4 bases and the J segment 4 bases; nucleotides outside the gene matches: 8. The CDR3 reads CASSLRDRAFTEAFF. The CDR3 DNA reads TGTGCCAGCAGCCTCCGGGACAGGGCGTTCACTGAAGCTTTCTTT.

This chain uses TRBV28 with TRBJ2-7; 7 bases line up with TRBD2. The CDR3 sequence is 14 residues long. The germline V gene encodes CDR1 MDHEN and CDR2 SYDVKM. V shed 3 bases, J shed 4 bases, and the junction held 6 bases outside the gene matches. The DNA for the CDR3 is TGTGCCAGCAGTTTGAGCGGGATTGCTTACGAGCAGTACTTC. This codes for CASSLSGIAYEQYF.

The rearrangement uses TRBV5-1 and TRBJ1-1; D gene ambiguous. Germline V lookup: CDR1 SGHRS, CDR2 YFSETQ. The CDR3 length is 13 residues. V lost 4 bases and J lost 3, with 10 bases in between. The CDR3 sequence: CASSPSVDTEAFF. CDR3 coding DNA: TGCGCCAGCAGCCCGTCCGTAGACACTGAAGCTTTCTTT.

Only one count was recorded for this clone. The chain's CDR3 is CASSLEFGGRNEQFF. The CDR3 nucleotides read TGTGCCAGCAGCTTAGAGTTCGGGGGAAGGAATGAGCAGTTCTTC. The rearrangement joins TRBV11-1 to TRBJ2-1, with D tentatively TRBD2 (6 bases). The CDR3 has 15 residues. V was shortened by 1 base and J by 7 bases, with 14 bases between the two germline ends. Germline CDR1 and CDR2: SGHAT and FQDESV (reference sequence).

The chain couples TRBV27 to TRBJ1-6; D call uncertain. Trimming cost V 6 bases and J 3 bases, with 15 bases left between them. In germline, CDR1 is MNHEY, CDR2 SMNVEV (reference sequence). The CDR3 loop spans 16 amino acids. DNA of the CDR3: TGTGCCAGCAGCCAGATCGAGGGATACTATAATTCACCCCTCCACTTT. Translation: CASSQIEGYYNSPLHF.

This chain links TRBV9 with TRBJ2-5; D perhaps matches TRBD2 (7 bases). CDR3 length: 15 amino acids. The V end lost 4 bases, the J end lost 2 bases, and 15 bases lay between the germline ends. From germline, CDR1 is SGDLS and CDR2 YYNGEE. The CDR3 nucleotides read TGTGCCAGCAGCTTCAGGGAGGGGGGACAAGAGACCCAGTACTTC. It translates to CASSFREGGQETQYF.

The chain links TRBV28 to TRBJ1-3, with 7 bases aligning to TRBD1. The CDR3 is 14 residues long. The J segment lost 4 bases and the V segment lost 9 bases, leaving 9 bases of the junction unmatched. Germline lookup yields CDR1 MDHEN and CDR2 SYDVKM. CDR3 DNA: TGTGCCAGTTGGGTGACAGGGCCGGGAAACACCATATATTTT. It yields the protein CASWVTGPGNTIYF.

V and J are TRBV9 and TRBJ2-3; TRBD1 might be the D (5 bases). The CDR3 extends over 13 amino acids. Germline CDR1 is SGDLS and CDR2 is YYNGEE. V was cut by 5 bases and J by 0 bases, with 7 bases left in between. The CDR3 DNA follows: TGTGCCAGCAGTACAGGTAGCACAGATACGCAGTATTTT. It encodes CASSTGSTDTQYF.

The rearrangement links TRBV11-3 to TRBJ2-3, with TRBD2 matching over 8 bases. The CDR3 sequence is 15 residues long. The V gene end was trimmed by 1 base and the J gene end by 1 base; junction bases not matched to a gene: 1. CDR1 is SGHNT and CDR2 is YENEEA in the germline V gene. CDR3 protein: CASSLAGGGTDTQYF. In DNA, the CDR3 is TGTGCCAGCAGCTTAGCGGGAGGGGGCACAGATACGCAGTATTTT.

V gene TRBV10-3 combines with J gene TRBJ2-3; no firm D call. Trimming removed 4 bases at V and 5 bases at J, with 13 bases between. The CDR3 covers 14 residues. Germline V gene lookup returns CDR1 ENHRY and CDR2 SYGVKD. CDR3 amino acids: CAISVLASGDTQYF. The DNA for the CDR3 is TGTGCCATCAGTGTGTTGGCATCTGGAGATACGCAGTATTTT.

The J gene is TRBJ2-3, the V gene TRBV29-1; tentatively, D is TRBD2 (5 bases). Germline loops: CDR1 SQVTM, CDR2 ANQGSEA. There are 15 residues in the CDR3. Trimming stripped 4 bases from V and 2 bases from J, with 16 bases between. CDR3 sequence reads: CSVGGSAKATDTQYF. In nucleotides, the CDR3 is TGCAGCGTTGGGGGTAGCGCCAAGGCCACAGATACGCAGTATTTT.

V is TRBV5-1 and J is TRBJ1-1; D call uncertain. Germline values: CDR1 SGHRS, CDR2 YFSETQ. The CDR3 contains 14 residues. The germline V and J ends were trimmed by 0 bases and 7 bases, with 13 bases remaining between them. The CDR3: CASSLVRASDEAFF. The CDR3 DNA reads as TGCGCCAGCAGCTTGGTCCGGGCGTCAGATGAAGCTTTCTTT.

The chain has TRBV9 and TRBJ2-5, with 13 bases identical to TRBD2. The CDR3 runs to 16 residues. The ends lost 1 base at V and 5 bases at J; junction bases unmatched: 5. CDR1 is SGDLS, CDR2 YYNGEE, per germline. For the CDR3, the DNA is TGTGCCAGCAGCGTATCGACTAGCGGGAGGTCTGAGACCCAGTACTTC. It yields the protein CASSVSTSGRSETQYF. The full variable domain, its missing parts supplied by reference TRBV9 and TRBJ2-5, is DSGVTQTPKHLITATGQRVTLRCSPRSGDLSVYWYQQSLDQGLQFLIQYYNGEERAKGNILERFSAQQFPDLHSELNLSSLELGDSALYFCASSVSTSGRSETQYFGPGTRLLVL.

The rearrangement links TRBV6-5 to TRBJ1-1; 9 bases map to TRBD1. The CDR3 is 12 residues long. V shed 4 bases and J 11 bases; nucleotides not matched to a gene: 5. Germline CDR1 MNHEY, CDR2 SVGAGI. Written as DNA, the CDR3 is TGTGCCAGCAGTTCAGACAGGGGGTTGGCTTTCTTT. Its protein is CASSSDRGLAFF.

The chain uses TRBV5-5 and TRBJ1-5, with a possible D match to TRBD1 (5 bases). CDR1 is SGHKS and CDR2 is YYEKEE in the germline V gene (reference sequence). V lost 0 bases to trimming and J lost 5 bases, with 6 bases between them. The CDR3 totals 13 residues. The CDR3 loop is CASSLVRDQPQHF. CDR3 in DNA: TGTGCCAGCAGCTTGGTCAGGGATCAGCCCCAGCATTTT. The complete variable domain, with remaining parts taken from reference TRBV5-5 and TRBJ1-5, reads DAGVTQSPTHLIKTRGQQVTLRCSPISGHKSVSWYQQVLGQGPQFIFQYYEKEERGRGNFPDRFSARQFPNYSSELNVNALLLGDSALYLCASSLVRDQPQHFGDGTRLSIL.

The V gene is TRBV15, the J gene TRBJ2-1; 11 nucleotides align to TRBD2. CDR3 length: 19 residues. V trimming: 10 bases; J trimming: 1 base; junction bases outside the gene matches: 18. Germline lookup yields CDR1 LNHNV and CDR2 YYDKDF (reference sequence). The CDR3 nucleotides read TGTGCCATCCAATCGATGGGACTAGCGGCGATCGGGTCCTACAATGAGCAGTTCTTC. Protein sequence: CAIQSMGLAAIGSYNEQFF.

The chain links TRBV6-5 to TRBJ2-5; 8 nucleotides agree with TRBD2. Germline V gene data show CDR1 as MNHEY and CDR2 as SVGAGI. The ends lost 5 bases at V and 1 base at J; junction bases unmatched: 3. The CDR3 loop spans 14 amino acids. CDR3 bases: TGTGCCAGCAGTATAGCGGGGCTCCAAGAGACCCAGTACTTC. Translated: CASSIAGLQETQYF.

The genes are TRBV28 and TRBJ1-2; TRBD1 might be the D (5 bases). Germline V gives CDR1 MDHEN, CDR2 SYDVKM. Trimming took off 2 bases at V and 3 bases at J, with 13 bases between the two ends. The CDR3 length is 15 residues. CDR3 region: CASSLDSRRYYGYTF. The CDR3 coding sequence is TGTGCCAGCAGTTTAGACAGCCGGAGGTACTATGGCTACACCTTC.